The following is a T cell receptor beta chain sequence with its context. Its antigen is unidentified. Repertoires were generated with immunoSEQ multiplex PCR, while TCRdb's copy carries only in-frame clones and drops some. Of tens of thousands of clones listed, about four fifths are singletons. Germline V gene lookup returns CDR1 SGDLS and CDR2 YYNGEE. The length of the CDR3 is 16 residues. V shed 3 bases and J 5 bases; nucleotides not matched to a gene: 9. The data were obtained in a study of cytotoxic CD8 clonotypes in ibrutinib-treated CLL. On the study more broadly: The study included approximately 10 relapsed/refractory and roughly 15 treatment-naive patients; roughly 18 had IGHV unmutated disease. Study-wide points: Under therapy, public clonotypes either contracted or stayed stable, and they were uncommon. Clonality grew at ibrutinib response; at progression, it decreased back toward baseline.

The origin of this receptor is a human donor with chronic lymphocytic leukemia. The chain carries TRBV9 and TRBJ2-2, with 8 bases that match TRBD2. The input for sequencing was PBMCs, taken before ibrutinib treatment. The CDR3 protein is CASSAGLEDGTGELFF. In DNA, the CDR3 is TGTGCCAGCAGCGCGGGACTAGAAGACGGAACCGGGGAGCTGTTTTTT. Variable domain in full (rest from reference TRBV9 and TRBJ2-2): DSGVTQTPKHLITATGQRVTLRCSPRSGDLSVYWYQQSLDQGLQFLIQYYNGEERAKGNILERFSAQQFPDLHSELNLSSLELGDSALYFCASSAGLEDGTGELFFGEGSRLTVL.